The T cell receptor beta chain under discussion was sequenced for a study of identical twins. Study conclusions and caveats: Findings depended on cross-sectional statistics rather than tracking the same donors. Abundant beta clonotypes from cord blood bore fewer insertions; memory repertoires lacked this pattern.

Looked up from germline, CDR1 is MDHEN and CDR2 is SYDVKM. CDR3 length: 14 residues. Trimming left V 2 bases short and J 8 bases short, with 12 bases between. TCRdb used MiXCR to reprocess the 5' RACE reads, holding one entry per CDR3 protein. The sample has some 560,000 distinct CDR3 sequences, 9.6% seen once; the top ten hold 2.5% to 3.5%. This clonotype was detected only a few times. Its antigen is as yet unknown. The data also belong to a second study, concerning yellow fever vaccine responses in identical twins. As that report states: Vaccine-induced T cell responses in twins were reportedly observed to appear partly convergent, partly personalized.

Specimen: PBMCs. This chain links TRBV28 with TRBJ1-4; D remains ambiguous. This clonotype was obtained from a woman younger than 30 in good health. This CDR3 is CASSLVSTTEKLFF. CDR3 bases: TGTGCCAGCAGTTTAGTCTCGACGACGGAAAAACTGTTTTTT.